This T cell receptor beta chain comes out of a study of shared clonotypes between healthy human individuals. Broader study findings: Few donors restricted represented genetic and exposure-history diversity.

CD4+ cell separation produced CD45RA+ naive and CD45RA-negative memory subsets. Every subset had its genomic DNA shared out evenly among several immunoSEQ plates. The assay was immunoSEQ multiplex PCR, and TCRdb's table has in-frame clones only and misses some. The sample contains more than 2 million clones, 95% of which appear only once. On this clone itself: Its antigen is as yet unknown. The sample has other DNA sequences that encode this CDR3 too.

This CDR3 is 15 amino acids long. The V segment lost 3 bases and the J segment 2 bases; nucleotides outside the gene matches: 5. Germline assignment: CDR1 SGDLS and CDR2 YYNGEE. This receptor was identified in a young man in good health. Input material: naive CD4+ T cells sorted from blood. This sample's subset: CD45RA+ positively selected. The genes are TRBV9 and TRBJ2-3, with 8 bases matching TRBD2. The CDR3 spells CASSALAGSTDTQYF. In DNA, the CDR3 is TGTGCCAGCAGCGCCTTAGCGGGATCCACAGATACGCAGTATTTT.